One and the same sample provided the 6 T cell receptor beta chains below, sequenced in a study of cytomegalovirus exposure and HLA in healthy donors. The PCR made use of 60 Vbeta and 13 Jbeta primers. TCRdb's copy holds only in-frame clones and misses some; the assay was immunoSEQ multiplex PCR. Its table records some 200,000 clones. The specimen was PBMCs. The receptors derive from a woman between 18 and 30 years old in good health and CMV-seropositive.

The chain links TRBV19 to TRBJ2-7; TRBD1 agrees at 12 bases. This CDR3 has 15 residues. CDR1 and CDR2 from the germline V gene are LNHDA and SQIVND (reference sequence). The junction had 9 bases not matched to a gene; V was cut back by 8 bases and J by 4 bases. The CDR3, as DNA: TGTGCCAGTCGCACGGGGGACAGGGGGCTATACGAGCAGTACTTC. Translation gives CASRTGDRGLYEQYF.

CDR3 nucleotide sequence: TGTGCCAGCAGCCAAAACACGGTTGGGACGGTGGGGGCCTACACCTTC. Its translation: CASSQNTVGTVGAYTF. The V and J genes are TRBV4-2 and TRBJ1-2, with a tentative D call TRBD1 (6 bases). This CDR3 spans 16 amino acids. V was clipped by 2 bases and J by 10 bases, with 23 bases between them. Germline V gene data show CDR1 as LGHNA and CDR2 as YNFKEQ.

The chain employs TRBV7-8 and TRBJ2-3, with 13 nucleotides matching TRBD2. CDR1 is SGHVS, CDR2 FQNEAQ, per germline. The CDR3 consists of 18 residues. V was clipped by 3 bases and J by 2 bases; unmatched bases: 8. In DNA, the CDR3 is TGTGCCAGCAGCTTGGGACTAGCGGGACGATCCACCACAGATACGCAGTATTTT. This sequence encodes CASSLGLAGRSTTDTQYF.

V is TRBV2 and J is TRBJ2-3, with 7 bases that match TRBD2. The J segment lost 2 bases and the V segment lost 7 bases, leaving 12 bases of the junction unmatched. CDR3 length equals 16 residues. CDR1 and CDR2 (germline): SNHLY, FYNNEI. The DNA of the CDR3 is TGTGCCAGCAACACCCACAGCGGGGCTAACACAGATACGCAGTATTTT. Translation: CASNTHSGANTDTQYF.

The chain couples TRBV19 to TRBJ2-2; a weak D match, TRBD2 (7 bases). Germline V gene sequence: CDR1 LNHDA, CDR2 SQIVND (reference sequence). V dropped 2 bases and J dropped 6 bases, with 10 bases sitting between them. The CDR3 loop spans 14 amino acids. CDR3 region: CASSINGGPGELFF. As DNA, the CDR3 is TGTGCCAGTAGTATAAACGGGGGGCCCGGGGAGCTGTTTTTT.

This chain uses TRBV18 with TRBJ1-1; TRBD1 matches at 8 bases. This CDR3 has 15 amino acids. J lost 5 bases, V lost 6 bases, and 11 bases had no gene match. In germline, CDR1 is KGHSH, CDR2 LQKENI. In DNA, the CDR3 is TGTGCCAGCTCTCGCGACACAGGGGGGGAAACTGAAGCTTTCTTT. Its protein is CASSRDTGGETEAFF.